Shown below are 32 T cell receptor beta chains from a single sample sequenced in a study of immune cell composition in non-small cell lung cancer. Repertoires were generated with immunoSEQ multiplex PCR, while TCRdb's copy carries only in-frame clones and drops some. The sample has some 9,000 clones, roughly two thirds seen once. Normal lung was sampled as far from the tumour as possible, at least 3 cm. Sequencing input: non-adjacent lung tissue. Receptors originate from a human donor with non-small cell lung cancer.

The chain recombines TRBV6-1 with TRBJ2-3; the D gene is possibly TRBD2 (6 bases). Trimming removed 2 bases from V and 4 bases from J, with 13 bases in between. From germline, CDR1 is MNHNS and CDR2 SASEGT. The CDR3 is made up of 15 amino acids. The CDR3 loop reads CASSETAGSADTQYF. CDR3 coding DNA: TGTGCCAGCAGTGAAACGGCGGGGTCTGCAGATACGCAGTATTTT.

This clone was seen a handful of times. The J gene is TRBJ1-5, the V gene TRBV2; D uncertain. This CDR3 has 15 residues. Trimming pared 7 bases from V and 0 bases from J, leaving 13 bases between. Germline loops: CDR1 SNHLY, CDR2 FYNNEI. In nucleotides, the CDR3 is TGTGCCAGCAACGCTCGGAGGAATAGCAATCAGCCCCAGCATTTT. This translates into CASNARRNSNQPQHF.

The chain carries TRBV10-1 and TRBJ2-5; 7 nucleotides align to TRBD2. J lost 0 bases, V lost 2 bases, and 6 bases had no gene match. CDR3 length: 16 residues. Per the germline V gene, CDR1 is WNHNN and CDR2 is SYGVQD (reference sequence). The CDR3 nucleotides read TGCGCCAGCAGTGAGGGAGGAGCGGGGTACCAAGAGACCCAGTACTTC. Its translation: CASSEGGAGYQETQYF.

The gene calls are TRBV7-8 and TRBJ1-1; D gene unclear. V was clipped by 5 bases and J by 6 bases, with 13 bases between them. Germline CDR1 is SGHVS and CDR2 is FQNEAQ. CDR3 length: 13 residues. CDR3 in amino acids: CASSPRVYSEAFF. Here the CDR3 DNA reads TGTGCCAGCAGCCCCCGAGTATATTCTGAAGCTTTCTTT. The variable domain in full, completed from reference TRBV7-8 and TRBJ1-1, reads GAGVSQSPRYKVAKRGQDVALRCDPISGHVSLFWYQQALGQGPEFLTYFQNEAQLDKSGLPSDRFFAERPEGSVSTLKIQRTQQEDSAVYLCASSPRVYSEAFFGQGTRLTVV.

The rearrangement joins TRBV13 to TRBJ1-2; 9 nucleotides align to TRBD1. This CDR3 is built from 14 residues. After removal of 10 bases from V and 3 bases from J, the junction contained 9 bases not matched to a gene. Germline CDR1 reads PRHDT; CDR2 reads FYEKMQ (reference sequence). CDR3 in amino acids: CATAGTGWDYGYTF. In DNA, the CDR3 is TGTGCCACTGCTGGGACAGGGTGGGACTATGGCTACACCTTC.

The CDR3 coding sequence is TGTGCCACGGAATTGGGACAGGGGAAGGTTGGAGGCTACACCTTC. This codes for CATELGQGKVGGYTF. The rearrangement uses TRBV28 and TRBJ1-2; 10 nucleotides align to TRBD1. The germline CDR1 and CDR2 sequences are MDHEN and SYDVKM. This CDR3 has 15 residues. The trim removed 10 bases at V and 8 bases at J, leaving 16 bases unmatched.

This clone showed up just a few times. The chain combines TRBV11-1 with TRBJ2-7; 7 bases agree with TRBD1. This CDR3 comprises 13 residues. Losses at the gene ends were 4 bases for V and 2 bases for J; bases not matched to a gene: 2. Per the germline V gene, CDR1 is SGHAT and CDR2 is FQDESV (reference sequence). CDR3 in DNA: TGTGCCAGCAGCTCGGGACAGCCCTACGAGCAGTACTTC. Protein sequence: CASSSGQPYEQYF.

This chain joins TRBV2 and TRBJ2-7; D is perhaps TRBD2 (6 bases). The V end lost 7 bases, the J end lost 0 bases, and 13 bases lay between the germline ends. CDR3 size: 14 residues. CDR1 and CDR2 from the germline V gene are SNHLY and FYNNEI. The CDR3 DNA is TGTGCCAGCACCGGGGGAGCAGGCTCCTACGAGCAGTACTTC. Translated, it gives CASTGGAGSYEQYF.

There are a few counts of this clone. The rearrangement joins TRBV7-9 to TRBJ1-1, with D possibly matching TRBD1 (5 bases). CDR1 is SEHNR, CDR2 FQNEAQ, per germline (reference sequence). The V end was cut by 3 bases, the J end by 5 bases, with 13 bases between. The CDR3 spans 14 residues. CDR3 DNA: TGTGCCAGCAGCTTGGTACAGGATCGGACTGAAGCTTTCTTT. It yields the protein CASSLVQDRTEAFF.

This chain connects TRBV5-1 to TRBJ1-3; TRBD1 aligns across 8 bases. The J segment lost 2 bases and the V segment lost 4 bases, leaving 5 bases of the junction unmatched. The CDR3 covers 15 residues. Germline CDR1 SGHRS, CDR2 YFSETQ. CDR3 in amino acids: CASSTTGGPGNTIYF. The CDR3 DNA reads as TGCGCCAGCAGCACCACAGGGGGACCTGGAAACACCATATATTTT. The full variable domain, with the rest looked up from reference TRBV5-1 and TRBJ1-3, is KAGVTQTPRYLIKTRGQQVTLSCSPISGHRSVSWYQQTPGQGLQFLFEYFSETQRNKGNFPGRFSGRQFSNSRSEMNVSTLELGDSALYLCASSTTGGPGNTIYFGEGSWLTVV.

This chain connects TRBV7-9 to TRBJ2-2; 9 bases are a match to TRBD1. From germline, CDR1 is SEHNR and CDR2 FQNEAQ (reference sequence). The trim removed 5 bases at V and 4 bases at J, leaving 8 bases unmatched. CDR3 length equals 16 residues. CDR3 nucleotides: TGTGCCAGCAGCCGAAGCCGGGACAGGGCCACCGGGGAGCTGTTTTTT. As protein: CASSRSRDRATGELFF. Using reference TRBV7-9 and TRBJ2-2 for the parts outside the CDR3, the full variable domain is DTGVSQNPRHKITKRGQNVTFRCDPISEHNRLYWYRQTLGQGPEFLTYFQNEAQLEKSRLLSDRFSAERPKGSFSTLEIQRTEQGDSAMYLCASSRSRDRATGELFFGEGSRLTVL.

The rearrangement joins TRBV7-8 to TRBJ1-3; D might be TRBD1 (6 bases). This CDR3 spans 16 amino acids. From germline, CDR1 is SGHVS and CDR2 FQNEAQ. The V gene lost 4 bases and the J gene lost 2 bases, with 15 bases spanning the gap. CDR3 protein: CASSSLQGKAGNTIYF. CDR3 nucleotides: TGTGCCAGCAGCTCCTTACAGGGAAAGGCTGGAAACACCATATATTTT.

This chain uses TRBV4-1 with TRBJ1-2, with TRBD1 matching over 10 bases. This CDR3 has 15 residues. Germline CDR1 reads MGHRA; CDR2 reads YSYEKL. V shed 3 bases, J shed 4 bases, and the junction held 5 bases outside the gene matches. The CDR3 spells CASSQGQGSSYGYTF. The DNA for the CDR3 is TGCGCCAGCAGCCAGGGACAGGGGTCCTCCTATGGCTACACCTTC.

This chain connects TRBV28 to TRBJ1-3; TRBD1 is a possible D gene (6 bases). The V and J ends lost 2 bases and 0 bases respectively, with 8 bases between them. This CDR3 has 15 residues. CDR1 and CDR2 from the germline V gene are MDHEN and SYDVKM. CDR3 bases: TGTGCCAGCAGTTTAGGACAGAGCTCTGGAAACACCATATATTTT. It is translated as CASSLGQSSGNTIYF.

V gene TRBV5-6 combines with J gene TRBJ2-5; 15 bases match TRBD2. J lost 5 bases, V lost 5 bases, and 4 bases had no gene match. This CDR3 has 15 amino acids. CDR1 SGHDT and CDR2 YYEEEE come from the germline V gene. CDR3 nucleotide sequence: TGTGCCAGCAGTGGACTAGCGGGGGGGATTGAGACCCAGTACTTC. This encodes CASSGLAGGIETQYF.

The chain is built from TRBV2 and TRBJ1-2; 10 nucleotides agree with TRBD1. V trimming: 11 bases; J trimming: 8 bases; junction bases outside the gene matches: 5. Per germline, CDR1 SNHLY and CDR2 FYNNEI. The CDR3 is 11 amino acids. This chain's CDR3 is CASGTGDGYTF. The CDR3 bases are TGTGCCTCCGGGACAGGGGACGGCTACACCTTC.

The chain recombines TRBV27 with TRBJ2-7; TRBD2 might be the D (5 bases). The CDR3 is 11 residues long. Per the germline V gene, CDR1 is MNHEY and CDR2 is SMNVEV (reference sequence). Trimming removed 8 bases at V and 3 bases at J, with 8 bases between. CDR3 bases: TGTGCCAGCCGGAGCGGCTACGAGCAGTACTTC. Translating it yields CASRSGYEQYF.

This rearrangement joins TRBV7-9 to TRBJ2-5, with 7 bases fitting TRBD1. V lost 5 bases and J lost 2; bases outside the gene matches: 11. The CDR3 sequence is 16 residues long. Germline V gene data show CDR1 as SEHNR and CDR2 as FQNEAQ (reference sequence). CDR3 nucleotide sequence: TGTGCCAGCAGCGGGAAAGAGGGGGCGAGACAAGAGACCCAGTACTTC. This gives the protein CASSGKEGARQETQYF.

There are a few counts of this clone. The chain joins TRBV19 to TRBJ1-4; D is unresolved. Looked up from germline, CDR1 is LNHDA and CDR2 is SQIVND (reference sequence). This CDR3 is 13 amino acids long. The V gene lost 3 bases and the J gene lost 3 bases, with 5 bases spanning the gap. CDR3 coding DNA: TGTGCCAGTAGTATCCACTCTAATGAAAAACTGTTTTTT. This codes for CASSIHSNEKLFF.

The chain is built from TRBV4-1 and TRBJ2-7; 7 bases map to TRBD2. The germline CDR1 and CDR2 sequences are MGHRA and YSYEKL. This CDR3 spans 13 amino acids. V dropped 0 bases and J dropped 7; count of bases not matched to a gene: 3. In DNA, the CDR3 is TGCGCCAGCAGCCAAGAGGGAGGGAGGGAGCAGTACTTC. It is translated as CASSQEGGREQYF.

This clone was observed a few times. The chain is built from TRBV29-1 and TRBJ1-1; D gene ambiguous. Trimming stripped 7 bases from V and 0 bases from J, with 3 bases between. Germline V gene sequence: CDR1 SQVTM, CDR2 ANQGSEA. This CDR3 region has 10 residues. The CDR3 reads CSAMNTEAFF. CDR3 DNA sequence: TGCAGCGCAATGAACACTGAAGCTTTCTTT.

This chain links TRBV7-6 with TRBJ1-1; no reliable D call. Germline CDR1 is SGHVS and CDR2 is FNYEAQ. This CDR3 region has 14 residues. Trimming took 1 base from V and 2 from J, leaving 8 bases between them. The CDR3 DNA is TGTGCCAGCAGCTTAGACTACGTCAACACTGAAGCTTTCTTT. Translating gives CASSLDYVNTEAFF.

The J gene is TRBJ1-3, the V gene TRBV5-6; D may be TRBD1 (5 bases). This CDR3 is built from 15 residues. Trimming cost V 3 bases and J 0 bases, with 10 bases left between them. Germline V lookup: CDR1 SGHDT, CDR2 YYEEEE. The CDR3 protein is CASSSADTSGNTIYF. The CDR3 DNA is TGTGCCAGCAGCTCCGCGGACACCTCTGGAAACACCATATATTTT.

This clone turned up a few times. The chain combines TRBV7-9 with TRBJ1-2, with 9 bases fitting TRBD1. The CDR3 has 15 amino acids. CDR1 and CDR2 (germline): SEHNR, FQNEAQ (reference sequence). J gave up 6 bases and V 2 bases, and 7 bases lay outside the gene matches. For the CDR3, the DNA is TGTGCCAGCAGCTTATCGGGACAGGGAGGGGATGGCTACACCTTC. This translates into CASSLSGQGGDGYTF.

V and J are TRBV7-2 and TRBJ2-7; 7 bases match TRBD2. Germline assignment: CDR1 SGHTA and CDR2 FQGNSA. This CDR3 has 15 residues. V was clipped by 4 bases and J by 3 bases; unmatched bases: 9. The DNA for the CDR3 is TGTGCCAGCAGCTCCCCACTAGCGAACTTCTACGAGCAGTACTTC. Its protein is CASSSPLANFYEQYF.

A single count supports this clone. The chain combines TRBV19 with TRBJ2-1; 7 positions match TRBD1. CDR3 size: 15 residues. Germline-derived CDR1 and CDR2 are LNHDA and SQIVND (reference sequence). J lost 0 bases, V lost 5 bases, and 4 bases had no gene match. This CDR3 reads CASSETGSSYNEQFF. For the CDR3, the DNA is TGTGCCAGTAGTGAGACAGGGAGCTCCTACAATGAGCAGTTCTTC.

The chain employs TRBV19 and TRBJ2-1; 11 bases line up with TRBD2. V trimming: 3 bases; J trimming: 4 bases; junction bases outside the gene matches: 2. This CDR3 is 15 amino acids long. The germline V gene encodes CDR1 LNHDA and CDR2 SQIVND (reference sequence). The CDR3 DNA follows: TGTGCCAGTAGTATGACTAGCGGGGTATACAATGAGCAGTTCTTC. This encodes CASSMTSGVYNEQFF. The complete variable domain, with remaining parts taken from reference TRBV19 and TRBJ2-1, reads DGGITQSPKYLFRKEGQNVTLSCEQNLNHDAMYWYRQDPGQGLRLIYYSQIVNDFQKGDIAEGYSVSREKKESFPLTVTSAQKNPTAFYLCASSMTSGVYNEQFFGPGTRLTVL.

J is TRBJ2-2 and V is TRBV12-5; D perhaps matches TRBD1 (6 bases). Trimming cost V 2 bases and J 3 bases, with 13 bases left between them. Germline lookup yields CDR1 LGHNT and CDR2 FRNRAP. The CDR3 covers 16 residues. The CDR3 DNA reads as TGTGCTAGTGGTTTGTGGACAGCGGTTCACACCGGGGAGCTGTTTTTT. Protein sequence: CASGLWTAVHTGELFF.

This clone was counted once. This sequence joins TRBV30 and TRBJ2-7; 9 nucleotides agree with TRBD1. Trimming cost V 3 bases and J 3 bases; bases outside gene matches: 9. Germline-derived CDR1 and CDR2 are GTSNPN and SVGIG (reference sequence). The CDR3 sequence is 15 residues long. CDR3 DNA sequence: TGTGCCTGGAGCAGAGCGGGGACAGGGAGCTACGAGCAGTACTTC. This codes for CAWSRAGTGSYEQYF.

The sample holds a few counts of this clone. The chain employs TRBV27 and TRBJ2-7; TRBD1 agrees at 10 bases. V trimming: 5 bases; J trimming: 0 bases; junction bases outside the gene matches: 7. Germline V gene data show CDR1 as MNHEY and CDR2 as SMNVEV (reference sequence). The CDR3 has 16 amino acids. CDR3 region: CASSPGTGASSYEQYF. CDR3 nucleotide sequence: TGTGCCAGCAGTCCCGGGACAGGGGCCTCCTCCTACGAGCAGTACTTC.

V and J are TRBV11-2 and TRBJ1-5, with D hard to call. Germline CDR1 is SGHAT and CDR2 is FQNNGV. The CDR3 has 17 amino acids. Trimming took off 2 bases at V and 0 bases at J, with 14 bases between the two ends. CDR3 region: CASSLNGGTLSNQPQHF. The DNA for the CDR3 is TGTGCCAGCAGCTTAAACGGCGGCACCCTTAGCAATCAGCCCCAGCATTTT. The entire variable domain, with the rest obtained from reference TRBV11-2 and TRBJ1-5, is as follows: EAGVAQSPRYKIIEKRQSVAFWCNPISGHATLYWYQQILGQGPKLLIQFQNNGVVDDSQLPKDRFSAERLKGVDSTLKIQPAKLEDSAVYLCASSLNGGTLSNQPQHFGDGTRLSIL.

The rearrangement links TRBV2 to TRBJ1-2, with 9 bases aligning to TRBD1. The CDR3 is 16 amino acids. With 7 bases clipped from V and 5 bases from J, the junction kept 14 bases outside the gene matches. Germline values: CDR1 SNHLY, CDR2 FYNNEI. Written as DNA, the CDR3 is TGTGCCAGCATGTCCGAAACAGGGGGCATAGGATATGGCTACACCTTC. Translating gives CASMSETGGIGYGYTF.